This T cell receptor (beta chain) was sequenced in a study of cytomegalovirus exposure and HLA in healthy donors. This CDR3 is 15 amino acids long. CDR1 and CDR2 from the germline V gene are SEHNR and FQNEAQ (reference sequence). V was clipped by 1 base and J by 0 bases, with 8 bases between them. PCR amplification relied on 60 Vbeta primers (plus 13 Jbeta primers). Clones were sequenced by immunoSEQ multiplex PCR, and TCRdb holds only the in-frame ones, with some missing. This sample has 170,000 or so clones, with roughly 81% found just once. The chain links TRBV7-9 to TRBJ2-3; maybe TRBD2 (5 bases). The TCR was taken from a girl aged 10 to 17 in good health and CMV-seropositive. Sequencing input: PBMCs. CDR3 DNA sequence: TGTGCCAGCAGCTTAGGAGGGTTTAGCACAGATACGCAGTATTTT. Amino acids: CASSLGGFSTDTQYF.